This T cell receptor (beta chain) was obtained from a study of regulatory T cells in long-lasting Graves disease. Overall study: Persistent cases were those of Graves' disease that involved over 5 years of antithyroid drugs with positive TSH receptor antibodies.

About this clonotype itself: Its antigen remains unidentified.

Combining iRepertoire HTBI primers with Arm-PCR of CDR3 regions, the authors built TCR beta libraries. TCRdb reprocessed the multiplex PCR reads via MiXCR and lists one record per CDR3 protein. The sample lists 600,000 to 800,000 distinct CDR3 sequences; 25% to 35% were seen once. Study-level findings and limits: Favoring TRBV28, TRBJ1-2 and TRBJ2-5 was a feature seen in persistent disease.

Germline lookup yields CDR1 DFQATT and CDR2 SNEGSKA (reference sequence). Trimming left V 3 bases short and J 8 bases short, with 14 bases between. This CDR3 is 14 amino acids long. This sample's time point: persistent/refractory GD, antithyroid drugs over 5 years with positive TRAb. The TCR library was prepared using RNA isolated from PBMCs. It was by American Thyroid Association guidelines that Graves' disease was diagnosed. Peripheral blood, Nine milliliters per patient, was collected in EDTA tubes. The specimen comprised peripheral blood mononuclear cells (PBMCs), sampled when the disease was refractory, from a patient treated with antithyroid drugs. The receptor's source is a female donor with Graves disease. The rearrangement uses TRBV20-1 and TRBJ1-6; maybe TRBD1 (5 bases). CDR3 nucleotides: TGCAGTGCTAGCTCCGAGGTGGGGGATTCACCCCTCCACTTT. It is translated as CSASSEVGDSPLHF.